The 15 T cell receptor beta chains below come from one sample, sequenced in a study of shared clonotypes between healthy human individuals. Only in-frame clones appear in the TCRdb table, and some are missing; sequencing was by immunoSEQ multiplex PCR. The data show more than 400,000 clones, 95% to 96% seen once. The sample taken for sequencing was naive CD4+ T cells sorted from blood. Regarding subset: CD45RA+ positively selected. These receptors originate from a woman aged 30 to 39 in good health.

J is TRBJ2-1 and V is TRBV6-1; D gene ambiguous. Germline CDR1 and CDR2: MNHNS and SASEGT. Trimming cost V 0 bases and J 0 bases, with 9 bases left between them. The length of the CDR3 is 16 residues. CDR3 DNA sequence: TGTGCCAGCAGTGAAGCGCGGCAAGCCTCCTACAATGAGCAGTTCTTC. Translation: CASSEARQASYNEQFF.

The chain employs TRBV28 and TRBJ2-7; 11 bases fit TRBD2. After removal of 7 bases from V and 3 bases from J, the junction contained 14 bases not matched to a gene. From germline, CDR1 is MDHEN and CDR2 SYDVKM. This CDR3 region has 17 residues. DNA of the CDR3: TGTGCCAGCACGGAGACTAGCGGGACGGAGAGGTTCTACGAGCAGTACTTC. Encoded protein: CASTETSGTERFYEQYF. The full variable domain, rest sourced from reference TRBV28 and TRBJ2-7, is DVKVTQSSRYLVKRTGEKVFLECVQDMDHENMFWYRQDPGLGLRLIYFSYDVKMKEKGDIPEGYSVSREKKERFSLILESASTNQTSMYLCASTETSGTERFYEQYFGPGTRLTVT.

The V and J genes are TRBV5-4 and TRBJ2-6; a weak D match, TRBD2 (7 bases). The V end lost 0 bases, the J end lost 4 bases, and 14 bases lay between the germline ends. The CDR3 is made up of 17 amino acids. In germline, CDR1 is SGHNT, CDR2 YYREEE (reference sequence). CDR3 sequence reads: CASSLAAGALGANVLTF. DNA of the CDR3: TGTGCCAGCAGCTTGGCGGCGGGGGCGCTAGGGGCCAACGTCCTGACTTTC.

The chain carries TRBV6-1 and TRBJ2-7, with a possible D match to TRBD1 (5 bases). V was clipped by 6 bases and J by 6 bases, with 21 bases between them. The CDR3 is 15 residues long. Germline V gene lookup returns CDR1 MNHNS and CDR2 SASEGT. The CDR3 protein is CASRAEQVNLGEQYF. The CDR3 DNA is TGTGCCAGCAGGGCTGAACAGGTAAATCTTGGCGAGCAGTACTTC.

This sequence joins TRBV2 and TRBJ2-3, with TRBD2 matching over 13 bases. The CDR3 consists of 18 residues. V lost 6 bases to trimming and J lost 6 bases; unmatched junction nucleotides: 15. Looked up from germline, CDR1 is SNHLY and CDR2 is FYNNEI. The CDR3 loop is CASSKGPGLAGPWDTQYF. CDR3 DNA: TGTGCCAGCAGCAAAGGTCCGGGACTAGCGGGACCCTGGGATACGCAGTATTTT.

The chain has TRBV28 and TRBJ2-7; D ambiguous. The ends were cut back, 5 bases at V and 2 bases at J, with 10 bases in the middle. Germline lookup yields CDR1 MDHEN and CDR2 SYDVKM. The CDR3 consists of 13 residues. The CDR3 sequence: CASSPAWTYEQYF. The CDR3 bases are TGTGCCAGCAGTCCAGCGTGGACCTACGAGCAGTACTTC.

The V and J genes are TRBV6-1 and TRBJ2-7; 11 bases align to TRBD2. CDR1 and CDR2 (germline): MNHNS, SASEGT. Trimming at V came to 4 bases and at J to 6 bases, leaving 11 bases not matched to a gene. The CDR3 has 16 residues. The CDR3 DNA reads as TGTGCCAGCAGTGTTGGAACTAGCGGGAGTCGTGGCGAGCAGTACTTC. Its translation is CASSVGTSGSRGEQYF.

V and J are TRBV19 and TRBJ2-1, with D possibly matching TRBD1 (6 bases). Germline V gene sequence: CDR1 LNHDA, CDR2 SQIVND (reference sequence). V was trimmed by 7 bases and J by 4 bases, leaving 11 bases between them. This CDR3 contains 13 residues. CDR3 residues: CASIGDKYNEQFF. In DNA, the CDR3 is TGTGCCAGTATCGGGGACAAGTACAATGAGCAGTTCTTC. Full variable domain (outside the CDR3, taken from reference TRBV19 and TRBJ2-1): DGGITQSPKYLFRKEGQNVTLSCEQNLNHDAMYWYRQDPGQGLRLIYYSQIVNDFQKGDIAEGYSVSREKKESFPLTVTSAQKNPTAFYLCASIGDKYNEQFFGPGTRLTVL.

This clone was counted once. This chain uses TRBV6-5 with TRBJ2-2; D gene ambiguous. CDR1 and CDR2 (germline): MNHEY, SVGAGI. Trimming removed 7 bases at V and 2 bases at J, with 11 bases between. The CDR3 sequence is 14 residues long. The CDR3 bases are TGTGCCAGCACCTTGGGTAGAAACACCGGGGAGCTGTTTTTT. This sequence encodes CASTLGRNTGELFF.

The chain is built from TRBV6-6 and TRBJ2-7, with D possibly matching TRBD1 (7 bases). The length of the CDR3 is 16 residues. The ends were cut back, 3 bases at V and 1 base at J, with 16 bases in the middle. Looked up from germline, CDR1 is MNHNY and CDR2 is SVGAGI (reference sequence). In nucleotides, the CDR3 is TGTGCCAGCAGTTATCGACTAGGGACAGATTCCTACGAGCAGTACTTC. Its protein is CASSYRLGTDSYEQYF.

The V gene is TRBV2, the J gene TRBJ2-5; D possibly matches TRBD1 or TRBD2 (5 bases each). Deletions cut 5 bases from V and 4 bases from J, with 14 bases between. The CDR3 is made up of 14 amino acids. The germline CDR1 and CDR2 sequences are SNHLY and FYNNEI. The CDR3 sequence: CASSPSHGGETQYF. CDR3 nucleotide sequence: TGTGCCAGCAGTCCTAGCCATGGGGGAGAGACCCAGTACTTC.

The chain has TRBV5-6 and TRBJ2-7; TRBD2 aligns across 8 bases. V shed 3 bases and J 4 bases; nucleotides not matched to a gene: 3. Germline V lookup: CDR1 SGHDT, CDR2 YYEEEE. The length of the CDR3 is 13 residues. The CDR3 spells CASSYGGDYEQYF. Here the CDR3 DNA reads TGTGCCAGCAGCTACGGGGGGGATTACGAGCAGTACTTC. The variable domain in full, completed from reference TRBV5-6 and TRBJ2-7, reads DAGVTQSPTHLIKTRGQQVTLRCSPKSGHDTVSWYQQALGQGPQFIFQYYEEEERQRGNFPDRFSGHQFPNYSSELNVNALLLGDSALYLCASSYGGDYEQYFGPGTRLTVT.

This rearrangement joins TRBV28 to TRBJ2-7, with TRBD1 identical over 8 bases. The junction had 12 bases not matched to a gene; V was cut back by 6 bases and J by 5 bases. Germline V gene lookup returns CDR1 MDHEN and CDR2 SYDVKM. CDR3 length equals 15 residues. CDR3 sequence (DNA): TGTGCCAGCAGGTATCAGGGGGCGACGTCCCACGAGCAGTACTTC. Amino acid sequence: CASRYQGATSHEQYF.

This chain joins TRBV5-1 and TRBJ2-7; TRBD1 or TRBD2 may be the D gene (5 bases each). CDR1 is SGHRS, CDR2 YFSETQ, per germline. Trimming shortened V by 2 bases and J by 1 base, and 13 bases separated the two germline ends. The CDR3 consists of 15 residues. The CDR3 loop reads CASSLERGASYEQYF. The CDR3, as DNA: TGCGCCAGCAGCTTAGAGAGGGGCGCTTCCTACGAGCAGTACTTC. The full variable domain, its missing parts supplied by reference TRBV5-1 and TRBJ2-7, is KAGVTQTPRYLIKTRGQQVTLSCSPISGHRSVSWYQQTPGQGLQFLFEYFSETQRNKGNFPGRFSGRQFSNSRSEMNVSTLELGDSALYLCASSLERGASYEQYFGPGTRLTVT.

The chain recombines TRBV27 with TRBJ1-2; 8 nucleotides line up with TRBD1. The CDR3 sequence is 14 residues long. The trim removed 2 bases at V and 7 bases at J, leaving 6 bases unmatched. Germline V lookup: CDR1 MNHEY, CDR2 SMNVEV (reference sequence). CDR3 amino acids: CASSLRQGPSGYTF. The CDR3 DNA reads as TGTGCCAGCAGTTTAAGACAGGGGCCAAGTGGCTACACCTTC.